This record covers a single T cell receptor beta chain. No cognate antigen has been identified for it. Within one base of it there is no much larger clone, and no base qualities were kept. The data stem from a study of technical replicates of blood from a few donors (dated by TCRdb to about 2017). The method behind the library was the immunoSEQ multiplex PCR assay. This immuneACCESS table, as held by TCRdb, lists in-frame sequences with V and J called but not all clones. Of the missing ones, under half trace to an unresolved V gene in checked studies; the others have no known cause. Here the sample has tens of thousands of clones; just under 90% occur a single time. The ten largest clones represent 5.2% of the sample. V lost 4 bases and J lost 7 bases, and the count of bases not matched to a germline gene is 10. CDR1 and CDR2, looked up from the germline V gene, are MDHEN and SYDVKM. Counted from cysteine to phenylalanine, this CDR3 has 16 amino acids. This entry keeps only the CDR3 DNA: 48 bases, framed from base 1.

Sequencing used PBMCs. This chain is built from TRBV28 and TRBJ1-2; TRBD1 agrees with 12 junctional bases. The receptor was isolated from a human donor in good health. Some clones in this sample may be carry-over from other donors' samples. The DNA sequence follows: TGTGCCAGCAGTTCACCGGGACAGGGGGCCTCCAGTGGCTACACCTTC. This yields the protein CASSSPGQGASSGYTF.